This T cell receptor beta chain was obtained from a study of blood T cell repertoires in COVID-19. The overall study: COVID-19 samples, acute and convalescent, were from the United States, Italy and Spain. T cells, B-cell-depleted T cells, or PBMCs supplied cDNA or gDNA.

In the original processing: Reference gene primers were amplified, and this amplification served to estimate nucleated cell counts. TCRdb's copy holds only in-frame clones and misses some; the assay was immunoSEQ multiplex PCR. V, J and clone size reflect that table, while D and trimming were determined from the DNA. The table lists about 220,000 clones, approximately 90% of them singletons. V was clipped by 1 base and J by 0 bases, with 16 bases between them. Germline assignment: CDR1 MGHRA and CDR2 YSYEKL. This CDR3 contains 17 residues. Seattle's enrolled individuals joined amid active infection and were then monitored longitudinally.

The chain couples TRBV4-1 to TRBJ2-7; a weak D match, TRBD2 (5 bases). The specimen sequenced was peripheral blood. This sequence was found in a woman aged 45-60 years with COVID-19, enrolled during active disease. Here the CDR3 DNA reads TGCGCCAGCAGCCAAGGGATCCTAGCTCGGAGCTCCTACGAGCAGTACTTC. This sequence encodes CASSQGILARSSYEQYF.